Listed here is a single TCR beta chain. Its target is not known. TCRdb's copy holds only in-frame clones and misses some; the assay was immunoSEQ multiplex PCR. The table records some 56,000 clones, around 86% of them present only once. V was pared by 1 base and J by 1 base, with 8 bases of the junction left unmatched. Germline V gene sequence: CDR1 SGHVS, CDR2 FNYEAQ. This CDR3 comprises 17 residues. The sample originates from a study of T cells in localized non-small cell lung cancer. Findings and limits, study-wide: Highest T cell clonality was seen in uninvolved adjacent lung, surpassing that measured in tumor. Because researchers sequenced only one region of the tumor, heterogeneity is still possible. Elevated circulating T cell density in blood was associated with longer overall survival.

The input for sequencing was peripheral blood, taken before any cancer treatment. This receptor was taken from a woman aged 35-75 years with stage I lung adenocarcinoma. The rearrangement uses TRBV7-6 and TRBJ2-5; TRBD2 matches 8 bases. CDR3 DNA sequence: TGTGCCAGCAGCTTAGAATTAGCGGGGTCCATCCAAGAGACCCAGTACTTC. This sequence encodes CASSLELAGSIQETQYF.